One and the same sample provided the 5 T cell receptor beta chains below, sequenced in a study of blood T cell repertoires in COVID-19 (dated by TCRdb to about 2020). Library generation was performed with the immunoSEQ multiplex PCR assay. TCRdb's version of the immuneACCESS table is confined to in-frame rearrangements and falls short of the full clone set. An unresolved V gene accounts for under half of the shortfall where checked; the remainder is of unknown origin. The sample table holds 200,000 to 300,000 clones, of which about nine tenths were seen once. The ten largest clonotypes hold about 2.5% of the sample. Sequences were obtained from peripheral blood. Every receptor here comes from a young adult with COVID-19, enrolled during active disease.

This rearrangement joins TRBV4-1 to TRBJ1-1, with a possible D match to TRBD1 (5 bases). The CDR3 runs 15 residues. V was pared by 1 base and J by 1 base, with 10 bases between. Germline loops: CDR1 MGHRA, CDR2 YSYEKL. CDR3: CASSQVRQPNTEAFF. The CDR3 nucleotides read TGCGCCAGCAGCCAAGTCCGACAGCCGAACACTGAAGCTTTCTTT.

Of note for this clone: One end of the junction does not line up with germline, which may come from a read error. The rearrangement joins TRBV7-2 to TRBJ1-2, with D possibly being TRBD1 (6 bases). The CDR3 consists of 11 residues. CDR1 is SGHTA and CDR2 is FQGNSA in the germline V gene. CDR3 nucleotide sequence: TGTGCCAGCAGCCTGGGCCAGGGGTGGTCCTTC. Protein product: CASSLGQGWSF.

The chain links TRBV13 to TRBJ1-2, with 7 nucleotides matching TRBD1. Trimming removed 5 bases from V and 8 bases from J; junction bases left unmatched: 5. Germline values: CDR1 PRHDT, CDR2 FYEKMQ (reference sequence). CDR3 length: 12 amino acids. For the CDR3, the DNA is TGTGCCAGCAGCCAAGACAGGGAGGGCTACACCTTC. Protein sequence: CASSQDREGYTF.

The CDR3 nucleotides are TGTGCCAGCAGGCGTGGGAGTGGCACCGGGGAGCTGTTTTTT. Amino acid sequence: CASRRGSGTGELFF. The V and J genes are TRBV6-5 and TRBJ2-2; the D gene is possibly TRBD2 (5 bases). The CDR3 is 14 amino acids. Trimming removed 6 bases at V and 4 bases at J, with 12 bases between. Germline V CDR1 and CDR2: MNHEY, SVGAGI.

The V and J genes are TRBV19 and TRBJ1-6; 7 bases match TRBD1. The length of the CDR3 is 13 residues. Germline loops: CDR1 LNHDA, CDR2 SQIVND (reference sequence). V shed 5 bases, J shed 10 bases, and the junction held 5 bases outside the gene matches. The CDR3 spells CASSRDSKSPLHF. The CDR3 bases are TGTGCCAGTAGTCGGGACAGTAAATCACCCCTCCACTTT.